This T cell receptor (beta chain) derives from a study of T cell responses to AZD1222 COVID-19 vaccine (dated by TCRdb to the early 2020s). Background on the whole study: AZD1222 recipients given second doses at about 4 weeks or at about 12 weeks were pooled, since spike-specific TCR depth and breadth were not found to differ between the two schedules. A total of approximately 250 trial participants underwent TCR sequencing, of whom some 200 had received two doses of AZD1222 and approximately 25 had received two doses of the MenACWY control vaccine. Trial participants were enrolled by age into 18-55, 56-69 and 70-plus year subgroups, with about 150, 28 and 57 TCR-sequenced participants respectively. General study outcomes and caveats: The whole spike protein was spanned by vaccine-associated CD4 TCRs, and dominant responses were seen in regions 160-218 and 743-854. A significant rise in spike-specific TCR breadth and depth was observed after two AZD1222 doses relative to day 0 and relative to MenACWY recipients. Only 5 to 7 AZD1222 recipients were SARS-CoV-2 seropositive at baseline, limiting conclusions about previously exposed vaccinees. Participants were mostly white British and included more females than males, and it was suggested by the authors that clonal diversity may have been underestimated. No day 14 peak-response samples were available, so repertoires were characterized only after the peak T cell response. Reportedly, close to half of the unique spike-specific TCRs recognized epitopes lying outside the regions that are mutated in the B.1.351 and B.1.1.7 variants. In the small 56-69-year group, the increase in depth fell short of significance, most likely because of low power.

The intended sense of this specimen's time point label: baseline before first vaccination. Samples from vaccinated people were obtained from the UK trials COV001 and COV002, which included a single-blind randomized controlled phase 2/3 trial of AZD1222 (ChAdOx1 nCoV-19) in healthy adults. Trial participant PBMC samples were collected at day 0 and day 28 after the second dose for TCRbeta chain sequencing. As to this clone: Its cognate antigen has yet to be identified. Base-call qualities are not available, and no considerably larger clone is one nucleotide away.

The CDR3 regions of human TCRbeta chains were subjected to immunosequencing. Per the original workflow: TCRs in the repertoires were compared against a reference library of SARS-CoV-2-specific TCRs that had been generated with the MIRA antigen-specificity platform. Breadth was defined as the fraction of unique TCRs that were SARS-CoV-2-associated. Depth was defined as the fraction of total T cells that were SARS-CoV-2-associated. Using the MIRA data, each spike-specific TCR was mapped to the spike region that the TCR reacts to and placed in a CD4 or CD8 class. Log10-transformed breadth and depth values were compared by one-way ANOVA with Sidak's multiple comparisons tests. TCRdb re-hosts the immuneACCESS table, in-frame sequences only. Its copies lack some clones; in the studies checked, an unresolved V gene accounts for under half of them, and the cause for the rest is not known. From that table come the V and J calls and clone size; the DNA was used to work out D and trimming. The sample includes 95,000 or so clones, with 85% to 90% observed a single time. Jointly, the top ten make up 3.5% to 4.5% of the sample.

V loses 7 bases, J loses 3 bases, and the germline ends lie 9 bases apart. Reading from cysteine to phenylalanine, the CDR3 counts 12 amino acids. The CDR3 DNA has 36 bases and is translated from base 1. CDR1 and CDR2 (MNHEY, SVGAGI) derive from the germline V gene. The receptor chain draws on TRBV6-5 and TRBJ2-5, with a tentative D gene TRBD2 over 5 matching bases. The TCR comes from an adult in good health. Sample: peripheral blood, taken on day 0 of AZD1222 vaccination. The DNA sequence reads TGTGCCAGCAAGGTGGGAGAAGAGACCCAGTACTTC. Translated, it reads CASKVGEETQYF.